This T cell receptor beta chain was recovered during a study of blood T cell repertoires in COVID-19. The CDR3 totals 15 residues. Germline V gene lookup returns CDR1 MNHEY and CDR2 SMNVEV (reference sequence). V lost 2 bases to trimming and J lost 2 bases; unmatched junction nucleotides: 2. Produced via immunoSEQ multiplex PCR; TCRdb's table is partial and in-frame only. The sample yields more than 300,000 clones, 70% to 90% seen once. Seattle's cohort entered during active infection and was followed longitudinally. The chain couples TRBV27 to TRBJ2-1; 8 bases agree with TRBD2. The specimen was peripheral blood. The sequence derives from a woman aged 25 to 39 with COVID-19, enrolled during active disease. CDR3 in amino acids: CASSLTAGAYNEQFF. The CDR3 DNA sequence: TGTGCCAGCAGTTTAACAGCGGGGGCCTACAATGAGCAGTTCTTC.